Shown below are 8 T cell receptor beta chains from a single sample sequenced in a study of T cell responses to AZD1222 COVID-19 vaccine (dated by TCRdb to about 2021). Libraries were built with the immunoSEQ multiplex PCR assay. Imported from immuneACCESS, the table was reduced by TCRdb to in-frame sequences with V and J called. These copies leave out some clones; in studies compared against another copy, an unresolved V gene accounts for under half, and the cause of the remainder is not known. In all, the sample holds tens of thousands of clones, and around 92% of those were seen once. Together, the top ten hold about 2.8% of the sample. Sample time point, as interpreted from the label and publication: baseline before first vaccination. What the treatment or condition label conveys for this sample: meningococcal conjugate vaccine given as trial control. The sample in question was peripheral blood, obtained on day 0 of MenACWY control vaccination. These receptors were collected from an adult in good health.

V is TRBV3-1 (or the pseudogene TRBV3-2) and J is TRBJ1-2, with D perhaps matching TRBD1 (6 bases). Per the germline V gene, CDR1 is LGHDT and CDR2 is YNNKEL (reference sequence). V was clipped by 6 bases and J by 8 bases, with 22 bases between them. The CDR3 is made up of 15 amino acids. In DNA form, the CDR3 reads TGTGCCAGCAGACCCGAGGGGGGCTCATCCTACGGCTACACCTTC. Residues: CASRPEGGSSYGYTF.

This sequence joins TRBV24-1 and TRBJ1-5; D is perhaps TRBD1 (5 bases). CDR1 and CDR2 from the germline V gene are KGHDR and SFDVKD. The CDR3 covers 17 residues. V lost 9 bases to trimming and J lost 0 bases, with 20 bases between them. The CDR3 loop is CATLPRGGEGSNQPQHF. CDR3 DNA sequence: TGTGCCACCTTACCAAGGGGAGGTGAGGGTAGCAATCAGCCCCAGCATTTT.

This chain joins TRBV6-5 and TRBJ1-4; D uncertain. This CDR3 region has 16 residues. Germline assignment: CDR1 MNHEY and CDR2 SVGAGI. The germline V and J ends were trimmed by 2 bases and 4 bases, with 14 bases remaining between them. The CDR3 loop reads CASSYTSGRRNEKLFF. Here the CDR3 DNA reads TGTGCCAGCAGTTACACTAGTGGGCGGCGTAATGAAAAACTGTTTTTT.

The CDR3 DNA reads as TGCGCCAGCAGCCAAGCAGGGACTACTGAAGCTTTCTTT. Its translation: CASSQAGTTEAFF. The chain couples TRBV4-3 to TRBJ1-1; D may be TRBD1 (5 bases). In germline, CDR1 is LGHNA, CDR2 YSLEER. V dropped 1 base and J dropped 5 bases, with 8 bases sitting between them. The CDR3 is 13 residues long.

V is TRBV7-8 and J is TRBJ1-1; 8 bases line up with TRBD1. The CDR3 covers 15 residues. Germline V lookup: CDR1 SGHVS, CDR2 FQNEAQ. With 1 base clipped from V and 2 bases from J, the junction kept 3 bases outside the gene matches. The DNA for the CDR3 is TGTGCCAGCAGCTTAGAAGGACAGGGCAACACTGAAGCTTTCTTT. It encodes CASSLEGQGNTEAFF.

The rearrangement uses TRBV7-2 and TRBJ1-2, with D perhaps matching TRBD1 (6 bases). This CDR3 region has 15 residues. CDR1 is SGHTA and CDR2 is FQGNSA in the germline V gene. V was trimmed by 5 bases and J by 0 bases, leaving 13 bases between them. The CDR3 DNA reads TGTGCCAGCAGCGGGAGACAGGAGTCTAACTATGGCTACACCTTC. It specifies CASSGRQESNYGYTF.

This CDR3 is CASSESGQGGYTF. DNA of the CDR3: TGTGCCAGCAGTGAAAGTGGGCAGGGTGGCTACACCTTC. The rearrangement uses TRBV6-1 and TRBJ1-2; D possibly corresponds to TRBD1 (5 bases). CDR3 length: 13 residues. V was pared by 2 bases and J by 7 bases, with 11 bases between. CDR1 and CDR2 (germline): MNHNS, SASEGT.

The chain links TRBV5-4 to TRBJ2-5; the match to TRBD1 covers 7 bases. The CDR3 spans 14 residues. Germline-derived CDR1 and CDR2 are SGHNT and YYREEE (reference sequence). The ends lost 5 bases at V and 3 bases at J; junction bases unmatched: 7. Written as DNA, the CDR3 is TGTGCCAGCAGGTTGAGGACAGGTGAAGAGACCCAGTACTTC. This sequence encodes CASRLRTGEETQYF.